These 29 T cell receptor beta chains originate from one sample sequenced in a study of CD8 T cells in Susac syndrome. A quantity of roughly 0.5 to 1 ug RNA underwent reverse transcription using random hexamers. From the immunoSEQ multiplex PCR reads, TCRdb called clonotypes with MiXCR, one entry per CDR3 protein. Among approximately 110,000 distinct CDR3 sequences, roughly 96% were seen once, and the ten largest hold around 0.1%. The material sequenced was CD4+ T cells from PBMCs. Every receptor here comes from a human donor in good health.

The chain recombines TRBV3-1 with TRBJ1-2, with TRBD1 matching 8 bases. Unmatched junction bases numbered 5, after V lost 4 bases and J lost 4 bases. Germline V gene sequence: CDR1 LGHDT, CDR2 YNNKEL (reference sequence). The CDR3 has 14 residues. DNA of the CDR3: TGTGCCAGCAGCCTCAAGGGACAGGCCTATGGCTACACCTTC. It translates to CASSLKGQAYGYTF.

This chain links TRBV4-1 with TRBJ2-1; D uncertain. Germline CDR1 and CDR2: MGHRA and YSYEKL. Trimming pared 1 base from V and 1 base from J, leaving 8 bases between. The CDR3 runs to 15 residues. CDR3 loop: CASSQAGVSYNEQFF. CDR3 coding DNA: TGCGCCAGCAGCCAAGCCGGAGTGTCCTACAATGAGCAGTTCTTC.

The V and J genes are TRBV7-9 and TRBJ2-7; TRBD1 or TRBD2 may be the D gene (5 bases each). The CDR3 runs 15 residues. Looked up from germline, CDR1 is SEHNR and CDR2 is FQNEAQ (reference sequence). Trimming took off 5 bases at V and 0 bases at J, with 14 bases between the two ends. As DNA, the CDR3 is TGTGCCAGCAGCCCCGAAGTGGGGACCTCCTACGAGCAGTACTTC. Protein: CASSPEVGTSYEQYF.

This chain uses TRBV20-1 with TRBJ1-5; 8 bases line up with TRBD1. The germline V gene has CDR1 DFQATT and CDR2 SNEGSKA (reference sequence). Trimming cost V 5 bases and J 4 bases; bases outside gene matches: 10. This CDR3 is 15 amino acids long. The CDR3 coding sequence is TGCAGTGCTTTTTGGGGGACAGGTAAAAATCAGCCCCAGCATTTT. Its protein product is CSAFWGTGKNQPQHF.

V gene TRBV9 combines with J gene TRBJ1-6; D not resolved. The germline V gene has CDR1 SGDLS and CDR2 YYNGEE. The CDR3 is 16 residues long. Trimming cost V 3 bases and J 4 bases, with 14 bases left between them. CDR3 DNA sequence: TGTGCCAGCAGCGCAGTGGCCTCCGCTTATAATTCACCCCTCCACTTT. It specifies CASSAVASAYNSPLHF.

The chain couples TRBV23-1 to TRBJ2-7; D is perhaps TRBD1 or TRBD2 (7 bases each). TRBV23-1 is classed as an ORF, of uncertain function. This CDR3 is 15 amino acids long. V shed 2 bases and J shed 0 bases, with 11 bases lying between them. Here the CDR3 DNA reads TGCGCCAGCAGTCAAAGCGGGACAGCCTCCTACGAGCAGTACTTC. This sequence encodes CASSQSGTASYEQYF.

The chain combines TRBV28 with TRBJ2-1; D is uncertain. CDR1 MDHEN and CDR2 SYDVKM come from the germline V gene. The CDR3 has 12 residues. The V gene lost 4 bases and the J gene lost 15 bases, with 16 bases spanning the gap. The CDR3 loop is CASSSVLPPAFF. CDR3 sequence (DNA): TGTGCCAGCAGTTCTGTACTTCCACCAGCGTTCTTC. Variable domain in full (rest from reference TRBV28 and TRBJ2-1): DVKVTQSSRYLVKRTGEKVFLECVQDMDHENMFWYRQDPGLGLRLIYFSYDVKMKEKGDIPEGYSVSREKKERFSLILESASTNQTSMYLCASSSVLPPAFFGPGTRLTVL.

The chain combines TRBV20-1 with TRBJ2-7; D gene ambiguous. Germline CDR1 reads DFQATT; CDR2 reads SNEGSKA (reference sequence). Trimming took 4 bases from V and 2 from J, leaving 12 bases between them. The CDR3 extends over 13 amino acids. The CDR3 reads CSAIRASTYEQYF. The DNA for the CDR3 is TGCAGTGCTATCCGGGCTTCTACCTACGAGCAGTACTTC.

CDR3 region: CASSQSKYEIEETQYF. The CDR3 bases are TGCGCCAGCAGTCAATCAAAGTATGAAATTGAAGAGACCCAGTACTTC. This sequence joins TRBV23-1 and TRBJ2-5; D is ambiguous. TRBV23-1 counts as an open reading frame of uncertain function. The CDR3 covers 16 residues. V was clipped by 0 bases and J by 3 bases, with 14 bases between them.

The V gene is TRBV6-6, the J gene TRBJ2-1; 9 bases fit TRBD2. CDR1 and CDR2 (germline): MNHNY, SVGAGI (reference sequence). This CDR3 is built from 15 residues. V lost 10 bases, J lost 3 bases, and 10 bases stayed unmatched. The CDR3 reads CATTPKRGDYNEQFF. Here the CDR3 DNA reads TGTGCCACCACTCCAAAGCGGGGGGACTACAATGAGCAGTTCTTC.

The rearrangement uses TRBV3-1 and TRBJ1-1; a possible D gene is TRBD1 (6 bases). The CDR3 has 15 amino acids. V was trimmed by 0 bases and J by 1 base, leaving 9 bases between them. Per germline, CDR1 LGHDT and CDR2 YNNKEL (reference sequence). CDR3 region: CASSQDGGGNTEAFF. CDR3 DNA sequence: TGTGCCAGCAGCCAAGATGGAGGGGGGAACACTGAAGCTTTCTTT.

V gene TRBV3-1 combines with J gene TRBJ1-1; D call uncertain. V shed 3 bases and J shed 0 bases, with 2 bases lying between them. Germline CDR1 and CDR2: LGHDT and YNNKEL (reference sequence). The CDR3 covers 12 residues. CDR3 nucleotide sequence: TGTGCCAGCAGCCAGGTGAACACTGAAGCTTTCTTT. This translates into CASSQVNTEAFF.

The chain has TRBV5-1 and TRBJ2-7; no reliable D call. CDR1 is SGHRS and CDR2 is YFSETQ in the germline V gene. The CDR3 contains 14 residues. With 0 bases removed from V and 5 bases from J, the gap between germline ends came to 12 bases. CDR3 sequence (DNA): TGCGCCAGCAGCTTGGGGACGGAACGGCACGAGCAGTACTTC. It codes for CASSLGTERHEQYF.

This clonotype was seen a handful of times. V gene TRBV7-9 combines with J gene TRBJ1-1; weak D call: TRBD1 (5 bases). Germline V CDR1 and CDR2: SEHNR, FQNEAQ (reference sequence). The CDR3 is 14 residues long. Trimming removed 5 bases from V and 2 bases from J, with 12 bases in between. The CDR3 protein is CASSPRTGNTEAFF. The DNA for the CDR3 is TGTGCCAGCAGCCCCCGCACAGGTAACACTGAAGCTTTCTTT.

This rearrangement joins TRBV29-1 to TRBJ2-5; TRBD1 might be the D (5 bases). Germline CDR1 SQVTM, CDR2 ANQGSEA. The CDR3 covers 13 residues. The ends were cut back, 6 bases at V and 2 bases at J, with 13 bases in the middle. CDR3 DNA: TGCAGCGTCCATCAGGGCGGACAAGAGACCCAGTACTTC. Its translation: CSVHQGGQETQYF.

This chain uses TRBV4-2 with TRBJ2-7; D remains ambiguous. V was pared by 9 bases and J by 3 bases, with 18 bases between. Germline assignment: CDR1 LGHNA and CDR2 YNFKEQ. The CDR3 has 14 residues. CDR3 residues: CARFGGWRYYEQYF. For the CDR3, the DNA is TGTGCCAGGTTCGGTGGATGGCGGTACTACGAGCAGTACTTC.

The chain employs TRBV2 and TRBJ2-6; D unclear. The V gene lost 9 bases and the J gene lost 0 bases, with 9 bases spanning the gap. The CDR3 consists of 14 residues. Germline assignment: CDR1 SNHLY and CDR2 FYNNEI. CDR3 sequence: CASRQSSGANVLTF. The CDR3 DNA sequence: TGTGCCAGTCGTCAAAGCTCTGGGGCCAACGTCCTGACTTTC.

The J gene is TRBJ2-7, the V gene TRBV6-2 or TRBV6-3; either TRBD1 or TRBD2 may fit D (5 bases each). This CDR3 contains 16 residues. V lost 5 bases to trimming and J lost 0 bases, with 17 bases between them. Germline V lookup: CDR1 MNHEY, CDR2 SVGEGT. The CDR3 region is CASSKSPGRGSYEQYF. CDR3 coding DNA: TGTGCCAGCAGTAAAAGCCCGGGACGCGGCTCCTACGAGCAGTACTTC.

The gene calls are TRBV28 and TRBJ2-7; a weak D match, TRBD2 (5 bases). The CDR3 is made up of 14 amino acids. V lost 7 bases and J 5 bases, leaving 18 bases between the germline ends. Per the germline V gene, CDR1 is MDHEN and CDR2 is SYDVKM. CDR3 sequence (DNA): TGTGCCAGCACCCCGGTCGGGGTAGGCCACGAGCAGTACTTC. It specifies CASTPVGVGHEQYF.

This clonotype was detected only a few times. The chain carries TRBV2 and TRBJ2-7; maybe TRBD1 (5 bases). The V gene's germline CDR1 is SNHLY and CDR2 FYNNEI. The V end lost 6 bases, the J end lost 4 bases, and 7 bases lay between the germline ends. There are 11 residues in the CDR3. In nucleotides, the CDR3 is TGTGCCAGCAGGCAGGGTTACGAGCAGTACTTC. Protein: CASRQGYEQYF.

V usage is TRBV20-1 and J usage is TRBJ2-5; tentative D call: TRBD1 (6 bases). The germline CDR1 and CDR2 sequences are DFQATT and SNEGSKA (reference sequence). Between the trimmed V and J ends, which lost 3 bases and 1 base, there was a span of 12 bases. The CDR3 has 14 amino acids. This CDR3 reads CSARARTAQETQYF. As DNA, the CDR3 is TGCAGTGCTAGGGCGAGGACAGCCCAAGAGACCCAGTACTTC.

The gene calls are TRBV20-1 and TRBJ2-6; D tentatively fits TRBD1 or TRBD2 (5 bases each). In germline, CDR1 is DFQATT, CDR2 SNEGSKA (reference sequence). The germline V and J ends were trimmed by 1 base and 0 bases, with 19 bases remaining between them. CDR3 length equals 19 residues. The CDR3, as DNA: TGCAGTGCTAGAGGCCCGGGGCAGACCAGATTCTCTGGGGCCAACGTCCTGACTTTC. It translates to CSARGPGQTRFSGANVLTF.

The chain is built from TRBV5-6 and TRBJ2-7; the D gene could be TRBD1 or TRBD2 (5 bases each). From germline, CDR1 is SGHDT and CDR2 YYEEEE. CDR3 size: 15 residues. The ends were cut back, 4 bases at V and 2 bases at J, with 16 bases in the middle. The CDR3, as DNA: TGTGCCAGCAGCCCAGGTGCGAGGGGTGCCTACGAGCAGTACTTC. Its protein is CASSPGARGAYEQYF.

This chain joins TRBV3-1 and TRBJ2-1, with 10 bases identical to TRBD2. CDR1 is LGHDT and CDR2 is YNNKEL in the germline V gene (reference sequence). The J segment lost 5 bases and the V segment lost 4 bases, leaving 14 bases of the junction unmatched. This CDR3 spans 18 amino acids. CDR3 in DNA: TGTGCCAGCAGCCCGGGGGGAGCGGGGGGGCTCTTCGACAATGAGCAGTTCTTC. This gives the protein CASSPGGAGGLFDNEQFF.

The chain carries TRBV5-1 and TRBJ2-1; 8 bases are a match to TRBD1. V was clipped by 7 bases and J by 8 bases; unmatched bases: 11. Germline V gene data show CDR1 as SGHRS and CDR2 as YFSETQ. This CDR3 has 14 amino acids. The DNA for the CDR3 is TGCGCCAGCCGATTAACAGGGGGTAAGGATGAGCAGTTCTTC. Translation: CASRLTGGKDEQFF.

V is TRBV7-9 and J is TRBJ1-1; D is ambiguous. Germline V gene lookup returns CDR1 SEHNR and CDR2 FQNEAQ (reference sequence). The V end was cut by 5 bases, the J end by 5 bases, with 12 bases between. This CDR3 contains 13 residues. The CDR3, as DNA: TGTGCCAGCAGCGACCAGGTGGGGACTGAAGCTTTCTTT. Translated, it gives CASSDQVGTEAFF.

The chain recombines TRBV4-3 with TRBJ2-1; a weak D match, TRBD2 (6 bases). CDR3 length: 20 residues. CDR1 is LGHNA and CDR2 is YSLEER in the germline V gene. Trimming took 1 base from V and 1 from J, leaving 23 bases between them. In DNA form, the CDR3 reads TGCGCCAGCAGCCAAGGGTCGCCTAGCGCCCAGAATTTATCCTACAATGAGCAGTTCTTC. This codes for CASSQGSPSAQNLSYNEQFF.

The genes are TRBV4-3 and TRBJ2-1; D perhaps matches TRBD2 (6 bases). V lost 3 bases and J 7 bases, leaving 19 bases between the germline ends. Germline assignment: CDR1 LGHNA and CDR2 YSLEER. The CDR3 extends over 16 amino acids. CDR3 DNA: TGCGCCAGCAGCCAGGGCGGGGCGGCAACCGAGAATGAGCAGTTCTTC. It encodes CASSQGGAATENEQFF.

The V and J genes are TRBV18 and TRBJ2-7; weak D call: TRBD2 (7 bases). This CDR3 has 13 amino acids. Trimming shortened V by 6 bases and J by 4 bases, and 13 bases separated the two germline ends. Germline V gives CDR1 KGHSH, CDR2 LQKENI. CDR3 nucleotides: TGTGCCAGCTCCCTACAGGGAGGGTACGAGCAGTACTTC. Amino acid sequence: CASSLQGGYEQYF.